One sample yielded the 29 T cell receptor beta chains listed below, sequenced in a study of beta chain features in type 1 diabetes. These TCRs' antigens remain unknown. Whole-study results and caveats: People with Type 1 diabetes carried modestly yet significantly shorter TCRB CDR3s in all four CD4+ subsets.

Expressed TCRB transcripts were sequenced because the isolated RNA had all been reverse transcribed beforehand. Measured with immunoSEQ multiplex PCR; TCRdb has only the in-frame clones, and not every one. The sample has over 120,000 clones; roughly an eighth are singletons. Sequenced material: central memory CD4+ T cells from blood. These receptors all stem from a man aged 18 to 29 with type 1 diabetes.

In its sample, this clone was seen a few times. The V and J genes are TRBV5-4 and TRBJ2-7; D gene uncertain. Germline CDR1 is SGHNT and CDR2 is YYREEE (reference sequence). There are 16 residues in the CDR3. V shed 0 bases and J shed 5 bases, with 18 bases lying between them. CDR3 sequence: CASSLGLIGAQNEQYF. DNA for the CDR3: TGTGCCAGCAGCTTGGGATTAATAGGTGCTCAAAACGAGCAGTACTTC.

This clone was observed a handful of times. This chain links TRBV7-9 with TRBJ2-1; 8 bases are shared with TRBD2. Trimming at V came to 5 bases and at J to 7 bases, leaving 13 bases not matched to a gene. The CDR3 runs to 16 residues. CDR1 and CDR2 (germline): SEHNR, FQNEAQ (reference sequence). CDR3 nucleotide sequence: TGTGCCAGCAGCCCCAGTGTAGCGGGGTCCCCTAATGAGCAGTTCTTC. Residues: CASSPSVAGSPNEQFF.

This clone was counted a few times. J is TRBJ1-2 and V is TRBV2; 7 bases are a match to TRBD1. The junction had 8 bases not matched to a gene; V was cut back by 3 bases and J by 4 bases. The V gene's germline CDR1 is SNHLY and CDR2 FYNNEI. This CDR3 has 15 residues. The CDR3 loop reads CASSDLRTGVYGYTF. CDR3 in DNA: TGTGCCAGCAGTGACCTAAGGACAGGAGTCTATGGCTACACCTTC. The complete variable domain, with remaining parts taken from reference TRBV2 and TRBJ1-2, reads EPEVTQTPSHQVTQMGQEVILRCVPISNHLYFYWYRQILGQKVEFLVSFYNNEISEKSEIFDDQFSVERPDGSNFTLKIRSTKLEDSAMYFCASSDLRTGVYGYTFGSGTRLTVV.

The chain combines TRBV5-1 with TRBJ2-7; D call uncertain. The CDR3 covers 12 residues. Germline loops: CDR1 SGHRS, CDR2 YFSETQ. Trimming took off 0 bases at V and 4 bases at J, with 5 bases between the two ends. In DNA form, the CDR3 reads TGCGCCAGCAGCTTGGGGGGATACGAGCAGTACTTC. Its protein product is CASSLGGYEQYF.

This clone was observed a handful of times. The chain couples TRBV30 to TRBJ1-3; the D gene is possibly TRBD1 (5 bases). Germline CDR1 and CDR2: GTSNPN and SVGIG (reference sequence). The CDR3 contains 17 residues. Trimming took 0 bases from V and 2 from J, leaving 17 bases between them. This CDR3 is CAWSVLGLGDPGNTIYF. CDR3 nucleotide sequence: TGTGCCTGGAGTGTACTAGGGCTGGGGGACCCTGGAAACACCATATATTTT.

In its sample, this clone was seen a few times. The V and J genes are TRBV6-5 and TRBJ2-5; D gene unclear. The end of the DNA is better explained by TRBJ2-7, so the J call may be wrong. Germline V gene sequence: CDR1 MNHEY, CDR2 SVGAGI. The CDR3 loop spans 14 amino acids. CDR3 protein: CASSRGRSSYEQYF. The CDR3, as DNA: TGTGCCAGCAGCCGTGGCCGCAGCTCCTACGAGCAGTACTTC.

This clone came up a few times. The chain couples TRBV10-3 to TRBJ1-2; 9 bases match TRBD1. The CDR3 extends over 14 amino acids. Trimming cost V 3 bases and J 7 bases; bases outside gene matches: 6. Germline loops: CDR1 ENHRY, CDR2 SYGVKD. The CDR3 here is CAISEVDRGLGYTF. CDR3 DNA: TGTGCCATCAGTGAAGTGGACAGGGGTCTTGGCTACACCTTC.

The gene calls are TRBV5-4 and TRBJ1-2, with 9 bases matching TRBD1. J lost 5 bases, V lost 4 bases, and 9 bases had no gene match. The CDR3 has 15 residues. Germline loops: CDR1 SGHNT, CDR2 YYREEE (reference sequence). The CDR3 spells CASSTSQGAEYGYTF. The CDR3 DNA reads TGTGCCAGCAGCACCTCACAGGGGGCAGAGTATGGCTACACCTTC.

This clone turned up a few times. This sequence joins TRBV5-1 and TRBJ2-5; 9 bases fit TRBD2. The germline CDR1 and CDR2 sequences are SGHRS and YFSETQ. This CDR3 has 14 amino acids. The V segment lost 6 bases and the J segment 0 bases; nucleotides outside the gene matches: 3. CDR3 loop: CASTSSGDQETQYF. DNA of the CDR3: TGCGCCAGCACATCTAGCGGGGACCAAGAGACCCAGTACTTC.

The J gene is TRBJ2-5, the V gene TRBV5-1; TRBD1 might be the D (5 bases). V was cut by 0 bases and J by 5 bases, with 11 bases left in between. CDR3 length equals 14 residues. Germline V gene sequence: CDR1 SGHRS, CDR2 YFSETQ. In DNA, the CDR3 is TGCGCCAGCAGCTTGGGTTTCAGGGCTGAGACCCAGTACTTC. It specifies CASSLGFRAETQYF.

The V and J genes are TRBV6-1 and TRBJ1-2; D unresolved. CDR1 and CDR2 from the germline V gene are MNHNS and SASEGT. The CDR3 contains 12 residues. Trimming left V 10 bases short and J 3 bases short, with 12 bases between. The CDR3 DNA reads TGTGCCACGGGAGTTGGGGACTATGGCTACACCTTC. This encodes CATGVGDYGYTF.

The chain joins TRBV12-5 to TRBJ2-5; no clear D gene. The germline V gene has CDR1 LGHNT and CDR2 FRNRAP. CDR3 size: 14 residues. V was shortened by 5 bases and J by 5 bases, with 15 bases between the two germline ends. Here the CDR3 reads CASGAPILGETQYF. CDR3 bases: TGTGCTAGTGGTGCCCCAATCCTAGGGGAGACCCAGTACTTC.

CDR3 region: CAWSVFNTEAFF. Here the CDR3 DNA reads TGTGCCTGGAGTGTATTTAACACTGAAGCTTTCTTT. V and J are TRBV30 and TRBJ1-1; the D is unclear. CDR1 is GTSNPN, CDR2 SVGIG, per germline (reference sequence). The CDR3 consists of 12 residues. V lost 0 bases and J lost 2, with 4 bases in between.

Comment on this clone: It is likely a read error: a sequence one base away is far more abundant. The chain couples TRBV18 to TRBJ2-5; D remains unclear. The CDR3 has 12 residues. Germline loops: CDR1 KGHSH, CDR2 LQKENI. Trimming shortened V by 2 bases and J by 11 bases, and 12 bases separated the two germline ends. For the CDR3, the DNA is TGTGCCAGCTCACCAATCCGCGCTCGGCAGTACTTC. It specifies CASSPIRARQYF.

This clone showed up just a few times. The chain combines TRBV28 with TRBJ1-1, with 7 bases fitting TRBD1. Germline trimming cut 5 bases from V and 5 bases from J; bases unmatched to any gene: 2. Germline V gene data show CDR1 as MDHEN and CDR2 as SYDVKM. The CDR3 has 12 amino acids. The CDR3 here is CASSVQGTEAFF. The CDR3 DNA sequence: TGTGCCAGCAGTGTACAGGGGACTGAAGCTTTCTTT.

This clone was detected a few times. The rearrangement joins TRBV5-1 to TRBJ1-5, with TRBD1 identical over 7 bases. The germline CDR1 and CDR2 sequences are SGHRS and YFSETQ. The CDR3 sequence is 14 residues long. The V segment lost 4 bases and the J segment 4 bases; nucleotides outside the gene matches: 5. In DNA, the CDR3 is TGCGCCAGCAGCCCCGGACAGGAAAATCAGCCCCAGCATTTT. Protein product: CASSPGQENQPQHF. The entire variable domain, with the rest obtained from reference TRBV5-1 and TRBJ1-5, is as follows: KAGVTQTPRYLIKTRGQQVTLSCSPISGHRSVSWYQQTPGQGLQFLFEYFSETQRNKGNFPGRFSGRQFSNSRSEMNVSTLELGDSALYLCASSPGQENQPQHFGDGTRLSIL.

Comments on this clone: Different DNA sequences within this sample yield the same CDR3. This chain uses TRBV7-2 with TRBJ2-5; no definite D call. The CDR3 covers 13 residues. Germline V lookup: CDR1 SGHTA, CDR2 FQGNSA. The V end was cut by 1 base, the J end by 5 bases, with 8 bases between. The CDR3 nucleotides read TGTGCCAGCAGCTTAGTTCCTCAGGAGACCCAGTACTTC. Translated, it gives CASSLVPQETQYF.

A few counts support this clone. The V gene is TRBV9, the J gene TRBJ2-3; 7 nucleotides line up with TRBD2. The CDR3 runs 17 residues. CDR1 SGDLS and CDR2 YYNGEE come from the germline V gene. Germline trimming cut 4 bases from V and 4 bases from J; bases unmatched to any gene: 15. The CDR3 DNA is TGTGCCAGCAGCCCTCAGTCACTGGGAGGGCGGGCAGATACGCAGTATTTT. Protein: CASSPQSLGGRADTQYF.

This clone was seen many times. J is TRBJ2-7 and V is TRBV30, with TRBD1 as a possible D gene (5 bases). Germline CDR1 reads GTSNPN; CDR2 reads SVGIG (reference sequence). CDR3 length: 14 residues. V was trimmed by 4 bases and J by 2 bases, leaving 15 bases between them. This CDR3 is CAWTKTASPYEQYF. The CDR3 bases are TGTGCCTGGACCAAGACAGCGAGCCCCTACGAGCAGTACTTC.

The chain joins TRBV11-2 to TRBJ2-5, with D maybe TRBD1 (5 bases). V was trimmed by 6 bases and J by 3 bases, leaving 17 bases between them. Looked up from germline, CDR1 is SGHAT and CDR2 is FQNNGV. The CDR3 is 15 amino acids. CDR3 protein: CASSSQGDLEETQYF. Written as DNA, the CDR3 is TGTGCCAGCAGTTCTCAAGGGGATTTGGAAGAGACCCAGTACTTC. Supplemented by reference TRBV11-2 and TRBJ2-5, the full variable domain reads EAGVAQSPRYKIIEKRQSVAFWCNPISGHATLYWYQQILGQGPKLLIQFQNNGVVDDSQLPKDRFSAERLKGVDSTLKIQPAKLEDSAVYLCASSSQGDLEETQYFGPGTRLLVL.

Comments on this clone: A much larger clone sits a single nucleotide away, making a read error possible. The chain recombines TRBV7-2 with TRBJ2-5, with TRBD2 matching 10 bases. The junction had 2 bases not matched to a gene; V was cut back by 5 bases and J by 2 bases. The CDR3 is 14 amino acids. Germline V gene sequence: CDR1 SGHTA, CDR2 FQGNSA. This chain's CDR3 is CASSPGLAQETQYF. The CDR3 nucleotides are TGTGCCAGCAGCCCGGGACTAGCGCAAGAGACCCAGTACTTC.

This clone was seen more than once but under ten times. This rearrangement joins TRBV7-3 to TRBJ2-7; D unresolved. V was cut by 7 bases and J by 6 bases, with 16 bases left in between. Germline V CDR1 and CDR2: SGHTA, FQGTGA. This CDR3 has 13 amino acids. CDR3 DNA sequence: TGTGCCAGCACCCTAAGTGGAAACGGCGAGCAGTACTTC. Protein product: CASTLSGNGEQYF.

The chain combines TRBV5-4 with TRBJ1-1, with a tentative D call TRBD1 (5 bases). V lost 4 bases and J lost 0, with 13 bases in between. Per germline, CDR1 SGHNT and CDR2 YYREEE (reference sequence). The CDR3 is 15 residues long. The CDR3 bases are TGTGCCAGCAGCCCCGACAGTTCATTGAACACTGAAGCTTTCTTT. This translates into CASSPDSSLNTEAFF.

The chain combines TRBV7-6 with TRBJ2-1, with D tentatively TRBD2 (5 bases). Trimming removed 4 bases from V and 8 bases from J, with 15 bases in between. Per germline, CDR1 SGHVS and CDR2 FNYEAQ. This CDR3 region has 14 residues. The CDR3 region has the DNA TGTGCCAGCAGCTCCGCCCCAGACGGGGATGAGCAGTTCTTC. Its protein is CASSSAPDGDEQFF.

The chain couples TRBV12-2 to TRBJ1-1. TRBV12-2 is noted as a pseudogene. This CDR3 spans 17 amino acids. The CDR3 nucleotides are TGTGCAAGTCGCTTAACATCAACCGAACTCATGAACACTGAAGCTTTCTTT. It specifies CASRLTSTELMNTEAFF.

This rearrangement joins TRBV28 to TRBJ2-3; no reliable D call. Germline CDR1 MDHEN, CDR2 SYDVKM. CDR3 length equals 14 residues. Trimming left V 6 bases short and J 0 bases short, with 10 bases between. The CDR3 loop is CASSTARSTDTQYF. The CDR3 DNA sequence: TGTGCCAGCAGCACCGCGAGGAGCACAGATACGCAGTATTTT.

This chain connects TRBV7-2 to TRBJ1-4, with D tentatively TRBD1 (5 bases). Germline CDR1 SGHTA, CDR2 FQGNSA. The ends were cut back, 5 bases at V and 5 bases at J, with 15 bases in the middle. This CDR3 has 15 amino acids. The CDR3, as DNA: TGTGCCAGCAGCCCCACCGGGGGGTCAAATGAAAAACTGTTTTTT. Translated, it gives CASSPTGGSNEKLFF.

The genes are TRBV29-1 and TRBJ2-7, with D possibly matching TRBD1 (5 bases). Trimming took off 1 base at V and 8 bases at J, with 15 bases between the two ends. CDR1 and CDR2 from the germline V gene are SQVTM and ANQGSEA. The CDR3 spans 13 residues. CDR3 DNA sequence: TGCAGCGTTGAAGTGTCAGGGAACTTTAAGCAGTACTTC. Translation: CSVEVSGNFKQYF.

This clone has more than one count but fewer than ten. This sequence joins TRBV14 and TRBJ1-4; 9 nucleotides align to TRBD1. V trimming: 3 bases; J trimming: 8 bases; junction bases outside the gene matches: 7. CDR3 length equals 15 residues. Germline CDR1 is SGHDN and CDR2 is FVKESK. For the CDR3, the DNA is TGTGCCAGCAGCCATTCCGGGACAGGGATGGAAAAACTGTTTTTT. It yields the protein CASSHSGTGMEKLFF.